One sample yielded the 27 T cell receptor beta chains listed below, sequenced in a study of cytomegalovirus exposure and HLA in healthy donors. Assay: immunoSEQ multiplex PCR; the TCRdb copy retains only in-frame clones and omits some. The sample consists of roughly 200,000 clones, roughly 84% of them appearing once. The source material was PBMCs. The source of these receptors is a woman in her late teens or twenties in good health and CMV-seropositive.

The chain combines TRBV18 with TRBJ1-5, with TRBD1 matching 10 bases. This CDR3 contains 17 residues. Per the germline V gene, CDR1 is KGHSH and CDR2 is LQKENI. J was trimmed by 5 bases and V by 4 bases; bases with no gene match: 11. The CDR3 loop is CASSRDRGGFGDQPQHF. For the CDR3, the DNA is TGTGCCAGCTCACGGGACAGGGGAGGTTTCGGGGATCAGCCCCAGCATTTT.

This clone was picked up one time. The chain combines TRBV7-2 with TRBJ2-2, with TRBD2 matching 8 bases. Germline V gives CDR1 SGHTA, CDR2 FQGNSA. The trim removed 1 base at V and 3 bases at J, leaving 10 bases unmatched. CDR3 length equals 18 residues. The CDR3 sequence is CASSLVSGATTYTGELFF. In DNA form, the CDR3 reads TGTGCCAGCAGCTTAGTTAGCGGGGCAACGACCTACACCGGGGAGCTGTTTTTT.

This chain joins TRBV4-2 and TRBJ1-6; 7 bases fit TRBD1. CDR1 and CDR2 (germline): LGHNA, YNFKEQ. Unmatched junction bases numbered 1, after V lost 3 bases and J lost 5 bases. The CDR3 covers 14 residues. CDR3 DNA: TGTGCCAGCAGCCACGGACAGGATAATTCACCCCTCCACTTT. Protein sequence: CASSHGQDNSPLHF.

This clone was seen only once. CDR3 DNA: TGTGCCAGCTCCCGCCAGGGCAGGGGCAACTATGGCTACACCTTC. It specifies CASSRQGRGNYGYTF. The rearrangement links TRBV18 to TRBJ1-2, with D perhaps matching TRBD1 (6 bases). Germline CDR1 and CDR2: KGHSH and LQKENI. This CDR3 region has 15 residues. The V end was cut by 6 bases, the J end by 2 bases, with 16 bases between. The full variable domain, its missing parts supplied by reference TRBV18 and TRBJ1-2, is NAGVMQNPRHLVRRRGQEARLRCSPMKGHSHVYWYRQLPEEGLKFMVYLQKENIIDESGMPKERFSAEFPKEGPSILRIQQVVRGDSAAYFCASSRQGRGNYGYTFGSGTRLTVV.

The chain has TRBV6-5 and TRBJ1-2, with D perhaps matching TRBD1 (6 bases). Germline loops: CDR1 MNHEY, CDR2 SVGAGI. The CDR3 consists of 11 residues. V dropped 7 bases and J dropped 6 bases, with 9 bases sitting between them. The CDR3 sequence: CASNGQNGYTF. Here the CDR3 DNA reads TGTGCCAGCAACGGACAGAATGGCTACACCTTC.

The CDR3 DNA follows: TGTGCCAGCAGGCGCACGGGGGGACAAGAGACCCAGTACTTC. This translates into CASRRTGGQETQYF. This chain joins TRBV27 and TRBJ2-5; TRBD2 agrees at 7 bases. Unmatched junction bases numbered 6, after V lost 6 bases and J lost 2 bases. Per germline, CDR1 MNHEY and CDR2 SMNVEV (reference sequence). The CDR3 loop spans 14 amino acids.

The chain is built from TRBV9 and TRBJ2-6; a possible D gene is TRBD1 (5 bases). This CDR3 has 13 amino acids. Trimming pared 3 bases from V and 15 bases from J, leaving 16 bases between. CDR1 is SGDLS and CDR2 is YYNGEE in the germline V gene. CDR3 in amino acids: CASSEDTPGDLTF. DNA for the CDR3: TGTGCCAGCAGCGAGGACACCCCTGGGGACCTGACTTTC.

The rearrangement joins TRBV2 to TRBJ2-3; 9 bases fit TRBD2. CDR3 length: 16 amino acids. The J segment lost 6 bases and the V segment lost 4 bases, leaving 11 bases of the junction unmatched. Germline CDR1 is SNHLY and CDR2 is FYNNEI. The CDR3: CASSVMRGGLGDTQYF. CDR3 nucleotides: TGTGCCAGCAGTGTGATGCGGGGGGGCCTAGGGGATACGCAGTATTTT.

The J gene is TRBJ1-1, the V gene TRBV5-1, with D possibly TRBD1 on 5 matching bases. Germline V gene sequence: CDR1 SGHRS, CDR2 YFSETQ. CDR3 size: 14 residues. Trimming removed 4 bases from V and 1 base from J, with 11 bases in between. The CDR3, as DNA: TGCGCCAGCAGCCCCGGCCAGGGGAACACTGAAGCTTTCTTT. It translates to CASSPGQGNTEAFF.

The chain uses TRBV6-1 and TRBJ2-1, with a possible D match to TRBD1 (5 bases). V was clipped by 0 bases and J by 10 bases, with 10 bases between them. This CDR3 is 13 amino acids long. Germline values: CDR1 MNHNS, CDR2 SASEGT. CDR3 sequence reads: CASSEASRGEQFF. CDR3 nucleotides: TGTGCCAGCAGTGAAGCATCTAGGGGCGAGCAGTTCTTC.

V and J are TRBV5-4 and TRBJ2-7, with 12 bases that match TRBD2. CDR3 size: 15 residues. Trimming cost V 4 bases and J 6 bases; bases outside gene matches: 8. The germline V gene encodes CDR1 SGHNT and CDR2 YYREEE (reference sequence). The chain's CDR3 is CASSDPTSGGLEQYF. CDR3 in DNA: TGTGCCAGCAGCGACCCGACTAGCGGGGGCCTCGAGCAGTACTTC. Together with reference TRBV5-4 and TRBJ2-7, the CDR3 gives the full variable domain: ETGVTQSPTHLIKTRGQQVTLRCSSQSGHNTVSWYQQALGQGPQFIFQYYREEENGRGNFPPRFSGLQFPNYSSELNVNALELDDSALYLCASSDPTSGGLEQYFGPGTRLTVT.

The V and J genes are TRBV7-2 and TRBJ1-5; D gene ambiguous. The germline gives CDR1 SGHTA, CDR2 FQGNSA. Trimming removed 5 bases from V and 4 bases from J, with 12 bases in between. CDR3 length: 14 residues. The CDR3 bases are TGTGCCAGCAGCCCCCCGGGGAGGAATCAGCCCCAGCATTTT. It codes for CASSPPGRNQPQHF. Drawing the rest from reference TRBV7-2 and TRBJ1-5, the complete variable domain is GAGVSQSPSNKVTEKGKDVELRCDPISGHTALYWYRQSLGQGLEFLIYFQGNSAPDKSGLPSDRFSAERTGGSVSTLTIQRTQQEDSAVYLCASSPPGRNQPQHFGDGTRLSIL.

The genes are TRBV7-2 and TRBJ2-5; possible D gene TRBD2, 5 bases. Trimming shortened V by 5 bases and J by 7 bases, and 11 bases separated the two germline ends. Per the germline V gene, CDR1 is SGHTA and CDR2 is FQGNSA. This CDR3 region has 12 residues. CDR3 sequence (DNA): TGTGCCAGCAGCCGACCCCGGGGGACCCAGTACTTC. Its protein product is CASSRPRGTQYF.

CDR3 DNA sequence: TGTGCCAGCAGTCCCAGGGCAGACTCAAATCAGCCCCAGCATTTT. As protein: CASSPRADSNQPQHF. The rearrangement links TRBV27 to TRBJ1-5, with a tentative D call TRBD1 (5 bases). The CDR3 is 15 amino acids. Germline CDR1 MNHEY, CDR2 SMNVEV (reference sequence). V lost 5 bases and J 4 bases, leaving 15 bases between the germline ends.

The chain is built from TRBV19 and TRBJ1-1; possibly TRBD1 for D (5 bases). The germline gives CDR1 LNHDA, CDR2 SQIVND (reference sequence). CDR3 size: 12 residues. With 3 bases removed from V and 7 bases from J, the gap between germline ends came to 9 bases. CDR3 in amino acids: CASSMWGSEAFF. The CDR3 bases are TGTGCCAGTAGTATGTGGGGCAGTGAAGCTTTCTTT.

This clone has a count of ten or more. The gene calls are TRBV27 and TRBJ1-4; tentative D call: TRBD1 (5 bases). V dropped 8 bases and J dropped 8 bases, with 21 bases sitting between them. Germline-derived CDR1 and CDR2 are MNHEY and SMNVEV (reference sequence). The CDR3 has 15 residues. The CDR3: CASREGGTDLEKLFF. As DNA, the CDR3 is TGTGCCAGCCGTGAGGGCGGGACCGATCTAGAAAAACTGTTTTTT.

This chain joins TRBV7-8 and TRBJ2-1; TRBD2 might be the D (7 bases). Between the trimmed V and J ends, which lost 5 bases and 9 bases, there was a span of 23 bases. The CDR3 sequence is 16 residues long. CDR1 and CDR2 from the germline V gene are SGHVS and FQNEAQ. The CDR3 here is CASSPKGGRGMVEQFF. CDR3 DNA: TGTGCCAGCAGCCCGAAGGGGGGGCGGGGGATGGTTGAGCAGTTCTTC.

With regard to this clone: Relative to the germline gene, one junction end is altered; a read error may explain this. The rearrangement uses TRBV11-3 and TRBJ2-1; the match to TRBD2 covers 11 bases. CDR1 SGHNT and CDR2 YENEEA come from the germline V gene. The CDR3 is 15 amino acids. The DNA for the CDR3 is TGTGTCAGCAGCTTAGGGAGACTAGCGGGGAATGAGCAGTTCTTC. It yields the protein CVSSLGRLAGNEQFF.

The V call is TRBV5-1, the J call TRBJ2-3; maybe TRBD2 (6 bases). There are 13 residues in the CDR3. Germline-derived CDR1 and CDR2 are SGHRS and YFSETQ. Trimming cost V 3 bases and J 6 bases, with 11 bases left between them. CDR3 DNA sequence: TGCGCCAGCAGCTCGACTAGTTCCGATACGCAGTATTTT. Amino acid sequence: CASSSTSSDTQYF.

V usage is TRBV5-4 and J usage is TRBJ2-3; 9 bases fit TRBD2. CDR3 length equals 17 residues. Germline CDR1 reads SGHNT; CDR2 reads YYREEE (reference sequence). V lost 4 bases and J lost 0; bases outside the gene matches: 9. The CDR3 loop is CASSPSGLALSTDTQYF. CDR3 sequence (DNA): TGTGCCAGCAGCCCCTCCGGACTAGCGTTGAGCACAGATACGCAGTATTTT.

This rearrangement joins TRBV4-3 to TRBJ2-5; TRBD1 might be the D (5 bases). This CDR3 has 16 amino acids. Trimming left V 0 bases short and J 2 bases short, with 13 bases between. CDR1 is LGHNA, CDR2 YSLEER, per germline. This CDR3 is CASSQEKDTIQETQYF. DNA for the CDR3: TGCGCCAGCAGCCAAGAAAAGGACACGATTCAAGAGACCCAGTACTTC.

This clone was observed a single time. The chain uses TRBV5-1 and TRBJ2-5, with 11 bases fitting TRBD2. The CDR3 contains 14 residues. CDR1 and CDR2 (germline): SGHRS, YFSETQ. The trim removed 4 bases at V and 3 bases at J, leaving 2 bases unmatched. The CDR3 loop reads CASSGGLAEETQYF. As DNA, the CDR3 is TGCGCCAGCAGCGGGGGACTAGCGGAAGAGACCCAGTACTTC.

The gene calls are TRBV7-6 and TRBJ2-6; D is unresolved. V was pared by 0 bases and J by 1 base, with 7 bases between. The CDR3 covers 16 residues. Germline CDR1 is SGHVS and CDR2 is FNYEAQ. CDR3 region: CASSLALASGANVLTF. The CDR3 nucleotides read TGTGCCAGCAGCTTAGCGCTGGCATCTGGGGCCAACGTCCTGACTTTC.

This clone showed up just a few times. This chain uses TRBV6-5 with TRBJ1-2; TRBD1 matches at 10 bases. V lost 5 bases, J lost 6 bases, and 6 bases stayed unmatched. The V gene's germline CDR1 is MNHEY and CDR2 SVGAGI. This CDR3 is 14 amino acids long. CDR3 in DNA: TGTGCCAGCAGTCGGGACAGGGGTTTTGATGGCTACACCTTC. It specifies CASSRDRGFDGYTF.

The CDR3 DNA reads as TGTGCCAGCAGTGAGTGGACAGAACTGAACACTGAAGCTTTCTTT. Protein product: CASSEWTELNTEAFF. The V and J genes are TRBV6-1 and TRBJ1-1; possible D gene TRBD1, 6 bases. V lost 3 bases to trimming and J lost 0 bases, with 11 bases between them. CDR3 length: 15 residues. CDR1 and CDR2 (germline): MNHNS, SASEGT.

The gene calls are TRBV11-3 and TRBJ1-2; the D gene is possibly TRBD1 (5 bases). This CDR3 has 13 residues. Germline CDR1 and CDR2: SGHNT and YENEEA. Trimming pared 5 bases from V and 2 bases from J, leaving 9 bases between. In nucleotides, the CDR3 is TGTGCCAGCAGCCGCGGGGACAACTATGGCTACACCTTC. Translation gives CASSRGDNYGYTF.

The chain couples TRBV7-2 to TRBJ2-7; D gene unclear. This CDR3 has 16 residues. Germline-derived CDR1 and CDR2 are SGHTA and FQGNSA. The germline V and J ends were trimmed by 4 bases and 4 bases, with 20 bases remaining between them. For the CDR3, the DNA is TGTGCCAGCAGCTACCTCCCGCAGGCCGCCCGGTACGAGCAGTACTTC. Amino acid sequence: CASSYLPQAARYEQYF.